The next 5 T cell receptor beta chains were all read from a single sample in a study of blood T cell repertoires in COVID-19. Clones were sequenced by immunoSEQ multiplex PCR, and TCRdb holds only the in-frame ones, with some missing. The sample carries some 250,000 clones, around 90% recorded once. Sample: peripheral blood. Receptors originate from a man aged 60 to 69 who had recovered from COVID-19.

The J gene is TRBJ2-2, the V gene TRBV11-2; maybe TRBD2 (5 bases). V was trimmed by 5 bases and J by 12 bases, leaving 22 bases between them. CDR3 length: 15 amino acids. CDR1 is SGHAT and CDR2 is FQNNGV in the germline V gene. In nucleotides, the CDR3 is TGTGCCAGCAGCGGTTCGGGGTCAGGCCTCGGAAAGCTGTTTTTT. It yields the protein CASSGSGSGLGKLFF.

The genes are TRBV6-5 and TRBJ2-1; the D gene is possibly TRBD1 (5 bases). The CDR3 length is 13 residues. Trimming took off 5 bases at V and 2 bases at J, with 7 bases between the two ends. Germline V gives CDR1 MNHEY, CDR2 SVGAGI. The CDR3 sequence is CASSRTPYNEQFF. The CDR3 bases are TGTGCCAGCAGTAGGACACCCTACAATGAGCAGTTCTTC.

The chain employs TRBV9 and TRBJ1-1, with 7 bases matching TRBD1. The junction had 2 bases not matched to a gene; V was cut back by 2 bases and J by 4 bases. The germline V gene has CDR1 SGDLS and CDR2 YYNGEE. The CDR3 runs 13 residues. CDR3 sequence (DNA): TGTGCCAGCAGCGTGTACAGGGGCACTGAAGCTTTCTTT. It encodes CASSVYRGTEAFF.

The chain couples TRBV11-3 to TRBJ2-5; maybe TRBD1 (7 bases). Trimming pared 3 bases from V and 5 bases from J, leaving 16 bases between. CDR3 length: 15 residues. The germline V gene encodes CDR1 SGHNT and CDR2 YENEEA. The CDR3: CASSFGQEGLETQYF. The DNA for the CDR3 is TGTGCCAGCAGCTTTGGACAGGAGGGGTTGGAGACCCAGTACTTC.

The V and J genes are TRBV7-9 and TRBJ1-4; TRBD1 might be the D (5 bases). This CDR3 spans 14 amino acids. Germline V lookup: CDR1 SEHNR, CDR2 FQNEAQ (reference sequence). Trimming pared 6 bases from V and 8 bases from J, leaving 16 bases between. The CDR3 DNA sequence: TGTGCCAGCAGTCTCCGGGACGGGGGGGAAAAACTGTTTTTT. Translation: CASSLRDGGEKLFF.